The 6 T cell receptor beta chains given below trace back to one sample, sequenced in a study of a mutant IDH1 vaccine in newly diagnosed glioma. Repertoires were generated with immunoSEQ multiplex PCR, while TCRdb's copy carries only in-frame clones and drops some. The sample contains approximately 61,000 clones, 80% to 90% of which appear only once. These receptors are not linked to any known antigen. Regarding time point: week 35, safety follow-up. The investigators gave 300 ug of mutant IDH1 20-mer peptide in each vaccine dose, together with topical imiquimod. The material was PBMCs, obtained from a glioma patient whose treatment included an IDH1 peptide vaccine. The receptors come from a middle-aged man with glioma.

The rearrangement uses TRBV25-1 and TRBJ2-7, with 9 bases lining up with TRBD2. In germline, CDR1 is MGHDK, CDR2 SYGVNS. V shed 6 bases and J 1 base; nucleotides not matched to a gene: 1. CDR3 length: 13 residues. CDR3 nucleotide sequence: TGTGCCAGCAGACTAGCGGGTTCCTACGAGCAGTACTTC. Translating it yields CASRLAGSYEQYF.

The CDR3 reads CATSRGQGNEKLFF. The CDR3, as DNA: TGTGCCACCAGCAGGGGACAGGGGAATGAAAAACTGTTTTTT. The V gene is TRBV15, the J gene TRBJ1-4, with 10 bases aligning to TRBD1. CDR1 LNHNV and CDR2 YYDKDF come from the germline V gene (reference sequence). The CDR3 runs to 14 residues. V shed 3 bases and J 5 bases; nucleotides not matched to a gene: 0.

The CDR3 DNA reads TGTGCCAGCAGCCCGCCCAGACAGGGCGGCACTGAAGCTTTCTTT. Its translation is CASSPPRQGGTEAFF. V and J are TRBV7-9 and TRBJ1-1, with 7 bases that match TRBD1. CDR3 size: 15 residues. Germline CDR1 SEHNR, CDR2 FQNEAQ (reference sequence). V trimming: 5 bases; J trimming: 4 bases; junction bases outside the gene matches: 10.

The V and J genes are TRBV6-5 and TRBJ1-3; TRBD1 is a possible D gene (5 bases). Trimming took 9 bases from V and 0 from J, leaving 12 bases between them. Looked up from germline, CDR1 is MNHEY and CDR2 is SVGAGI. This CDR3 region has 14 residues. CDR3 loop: CASPGADSGNTIYF. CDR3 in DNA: TGTGCCAGTCCCGGGGCGGACTCTGGAAACACCATATATTTT.

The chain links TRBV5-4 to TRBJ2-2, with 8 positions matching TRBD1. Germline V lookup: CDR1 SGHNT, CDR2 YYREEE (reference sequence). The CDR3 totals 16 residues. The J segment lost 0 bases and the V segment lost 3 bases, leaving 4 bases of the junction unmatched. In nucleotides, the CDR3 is TGTGCCAGCAGCTCTTTCAGGGGGCCGAACACCGGGGAGCTGTTTTTT. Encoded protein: CASSSFRGPNTGELFF.

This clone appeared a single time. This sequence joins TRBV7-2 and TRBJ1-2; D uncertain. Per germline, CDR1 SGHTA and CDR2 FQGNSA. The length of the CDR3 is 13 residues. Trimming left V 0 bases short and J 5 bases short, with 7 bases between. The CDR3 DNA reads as TGTGCCAGCAGCTTAGCCGAGGGTTATGGCTACACCTTC. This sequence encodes CASSLAEGYGYTF.